This entry is about one T cell receptor (beta chain). Profiled with immunoSEQ multiplex PCR; TCRdb holds only in-frame clones, not every one. Of just over 55,000 clones listed, less than 95% were seen once; the top ten hold roughly 3.6%. Trimming cost V 2 bases and J 6 bases; bases outside gene matches: 10. Germline V gene lookup returns CDR1 SGHDT and CDR2 YYEEEE. The CDR3 spans 16 residues. The sample belongs to a study of T cell changes during pregnancy in multiple sclerosis. This chain joins TRBV5-6 and TRBJ1-4; TRBD1 agrees at 7 bases. This TCR came from a female donor in good health, enrolled as a control in a pregnancy study. The source was peripheral blood, collected after pregnancy. CDR3 bases: TGTGCCAGCAGCTTAATCCCGGGACAGTCTGATGAAAAACTGTTTTTT. Translating it yields CASSLIPGQSDEKLFF.